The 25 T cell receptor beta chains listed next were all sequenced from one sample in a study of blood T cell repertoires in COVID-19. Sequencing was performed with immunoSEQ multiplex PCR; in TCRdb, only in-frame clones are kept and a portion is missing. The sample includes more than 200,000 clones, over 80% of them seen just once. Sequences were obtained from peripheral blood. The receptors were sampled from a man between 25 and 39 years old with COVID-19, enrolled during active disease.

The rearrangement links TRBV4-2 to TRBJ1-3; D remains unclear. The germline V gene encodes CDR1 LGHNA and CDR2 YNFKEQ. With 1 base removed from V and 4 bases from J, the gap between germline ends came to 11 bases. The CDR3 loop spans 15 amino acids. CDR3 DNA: TGTGCCAGCAGCCAAGTGGGAGGGATGGGAAACACCATATATTTT. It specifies CASSQVGGMGNTIYF.

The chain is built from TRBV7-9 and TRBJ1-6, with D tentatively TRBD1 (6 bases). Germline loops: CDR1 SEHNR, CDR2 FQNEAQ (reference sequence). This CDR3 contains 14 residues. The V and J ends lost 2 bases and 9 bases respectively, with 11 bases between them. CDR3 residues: CASSLTGIGSPLHF. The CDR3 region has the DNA TGTGCCAGCAGCTTAACAGGGATCGGTTCACCCCTCCACTTT.

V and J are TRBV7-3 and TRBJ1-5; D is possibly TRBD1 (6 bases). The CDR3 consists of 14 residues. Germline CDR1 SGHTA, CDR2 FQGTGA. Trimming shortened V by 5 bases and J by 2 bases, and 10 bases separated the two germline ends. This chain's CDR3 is CASSPTGRNQPQHF. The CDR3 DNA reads TGTGCCAGCAGCCCGACAGGCCGCAATCAGCCCCAGCATTTT.

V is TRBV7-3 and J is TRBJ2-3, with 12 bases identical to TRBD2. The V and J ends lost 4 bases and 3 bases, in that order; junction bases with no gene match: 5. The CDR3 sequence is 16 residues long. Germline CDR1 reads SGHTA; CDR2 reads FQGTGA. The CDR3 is CASSSPLAGGTDTQYF. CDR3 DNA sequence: TGTGCCAGCAGCTCACCTCTAGCGGGGGGGACAGATACGCAGTATTTT.

The CDR3 reads CASSESSYNSPLHF. In nucleotides, the CDR3 is TGTGCCAGCAGTGAGAGCTCCTATAATTCACCCCTCCACTTT. The chain couples TRBV28 to TRBJ1-6; D ambiguous. Looked up from germline, CDR1 is MDHEN and CDR2 is SYDVKM. V lost 5 bases and J lost 0, with 5 bases in between. This CDR3 has 14 residues.

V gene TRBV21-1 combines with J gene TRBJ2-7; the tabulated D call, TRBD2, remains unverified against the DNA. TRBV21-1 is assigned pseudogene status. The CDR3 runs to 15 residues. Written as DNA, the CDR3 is TGTGCCAGCAGCAAAAAGCGGGGGGAATCCTACGAGCAGTACTTC. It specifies CASSKKRGESYEQYF.

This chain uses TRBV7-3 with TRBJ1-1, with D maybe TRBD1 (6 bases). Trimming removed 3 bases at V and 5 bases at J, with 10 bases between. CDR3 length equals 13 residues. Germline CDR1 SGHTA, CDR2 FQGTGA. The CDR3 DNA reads TGTGCCAGCAGCTTCTCGAGGGGGACTGAAGCTTTCTTT. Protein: CASSFSRGTEAFF.

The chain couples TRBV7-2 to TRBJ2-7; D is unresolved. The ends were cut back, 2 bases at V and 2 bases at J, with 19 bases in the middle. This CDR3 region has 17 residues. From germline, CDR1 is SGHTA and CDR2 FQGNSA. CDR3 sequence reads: CASSLYPSRALTYEQYF. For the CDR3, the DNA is TGTGCCAGCAGCTTATACCCGAGCCGCGCGCTAACCTACGAGCAGTACTTC.

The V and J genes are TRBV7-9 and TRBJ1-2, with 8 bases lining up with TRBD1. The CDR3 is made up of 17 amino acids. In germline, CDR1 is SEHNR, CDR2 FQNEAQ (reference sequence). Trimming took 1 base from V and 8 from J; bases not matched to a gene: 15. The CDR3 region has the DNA TGTGCCAGCAGCTTAGTTGGAGGACAGGGCAGGAGTTGGGGCTACACCTTC. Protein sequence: CASSLVGGQGRSWGYTF.

The CDR3 region is CASIVGANTGELFF. In DNA form, the CDR3 reads TGTGCCAGCATTGTGGGAGCGAACACCGGGGAGCTGTTTTTT. The chain employs TRBV7-9 and TRBJ2-2; possible D gene TRBD2, 5 bases. Germline V gene lookup returns CDR1 SEHNR and CDR2 FQNEAQ (reference sequence). The CDR3 is made up of 14 amino acids. Trimming removed 7 bases from V and 0 bases from J, with 9 bases in between. Drawing the rest from reference TRBV7-9 and TRBJ2-2, the complete variable domain is DTGVSQNPRHKITKRGQNVTFRCDPISEHNRLYWYRQTLGQGPEFLTYFQNEAQLEKSRLLSDRFSAERPKGSFSTLEIQRTEQGDSAMYLCASIVGANTGELFFGEGSRLTVL.

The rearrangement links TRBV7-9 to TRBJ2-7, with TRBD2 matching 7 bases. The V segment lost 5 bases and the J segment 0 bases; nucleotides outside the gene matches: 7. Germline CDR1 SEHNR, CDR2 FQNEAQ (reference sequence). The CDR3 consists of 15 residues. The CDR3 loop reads CASSTLSSGSYEQYF. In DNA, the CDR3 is TGTGCCAGCAGCACCCTGTCTAGCGGCTCCTACGAGCAGTACTTC.

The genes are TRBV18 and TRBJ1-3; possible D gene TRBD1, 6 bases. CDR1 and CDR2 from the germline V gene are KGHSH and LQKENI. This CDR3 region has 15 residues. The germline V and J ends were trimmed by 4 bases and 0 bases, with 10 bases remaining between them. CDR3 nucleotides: TGTGCCAGCTCACTGGGACACCTCTCTGGAAACACCATATATTTT. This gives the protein CASSLGHLSGNTIYF.

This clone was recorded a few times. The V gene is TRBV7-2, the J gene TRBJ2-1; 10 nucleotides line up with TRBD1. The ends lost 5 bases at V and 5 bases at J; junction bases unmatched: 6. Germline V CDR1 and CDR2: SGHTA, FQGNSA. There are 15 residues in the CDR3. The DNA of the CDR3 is TGTGCCAGCAGCCAGGACAGGGGGATACACAATGAGCAGTTCTTC. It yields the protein CASSQDRGIHNEQFF.

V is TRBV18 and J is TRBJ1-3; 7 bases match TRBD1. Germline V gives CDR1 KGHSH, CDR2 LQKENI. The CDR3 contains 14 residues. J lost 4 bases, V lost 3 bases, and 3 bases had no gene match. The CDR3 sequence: CASSPPGQGNTIYF. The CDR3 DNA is TGTGCCAGCTCACCTCCGGGACAGGGAAACACCATATATTTT.

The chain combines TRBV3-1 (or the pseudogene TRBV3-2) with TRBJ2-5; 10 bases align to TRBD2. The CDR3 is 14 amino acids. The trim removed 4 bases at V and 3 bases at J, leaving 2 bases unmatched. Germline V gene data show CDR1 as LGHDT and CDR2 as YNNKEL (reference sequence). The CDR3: CASSPGTSEETQYF. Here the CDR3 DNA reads TGTGCCAGCAGCCCGGGGACTAGCGAAGAGACCCAGTACTTC.

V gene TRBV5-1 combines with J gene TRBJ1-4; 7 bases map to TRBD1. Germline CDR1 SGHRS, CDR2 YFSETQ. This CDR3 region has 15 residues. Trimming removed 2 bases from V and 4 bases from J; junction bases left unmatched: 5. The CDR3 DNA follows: TGCGCCAGCAGCTTAAGACAGGGAGTTAATGAAAAACTGTTTTTT. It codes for CASSLRQGVNEKLFF.

The CDR3 spells CASSSDTGELFF. CDR3 in DNA: TGTGCCAGCAGCTCAGACACCGGGGAGCTGTTTTTT. The rearrangement joins TRBV5-8 to TRBJ2-2; D gene uncertain. Germline values: CDR1 SGHTS, CDR2 YDEGEE. Trimming took 3 bases from V and 3 from J, leaving 3 bases between them. This CDR3 is 12 amino acids long.

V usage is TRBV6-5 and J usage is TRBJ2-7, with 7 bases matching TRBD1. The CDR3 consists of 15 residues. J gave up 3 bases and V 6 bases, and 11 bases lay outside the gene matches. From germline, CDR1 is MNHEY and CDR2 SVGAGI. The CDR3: CASRYTGTAGYEQYF. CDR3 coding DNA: TGTGCCAGCAGGTATACTGGGACAGCAGGCTACGAGCAGTACTTC.

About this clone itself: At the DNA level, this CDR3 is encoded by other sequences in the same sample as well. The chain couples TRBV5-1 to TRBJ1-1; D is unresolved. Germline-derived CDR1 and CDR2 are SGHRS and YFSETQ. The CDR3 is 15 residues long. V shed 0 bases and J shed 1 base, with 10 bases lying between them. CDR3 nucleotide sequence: TGCGCCAGCAGCTTGGTAGCGGGAGGGAACACTGAAGCTTTCTTT. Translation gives CASSLVAGGNTEAFF.

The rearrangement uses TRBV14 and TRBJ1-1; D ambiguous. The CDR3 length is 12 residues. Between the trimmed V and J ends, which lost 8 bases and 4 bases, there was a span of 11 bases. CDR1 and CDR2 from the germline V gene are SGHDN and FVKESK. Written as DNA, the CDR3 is TGTGCCAGCGGCAGAGCGCCCACTGAAGCTTTCTTT. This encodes CASGRAPTEAFF.

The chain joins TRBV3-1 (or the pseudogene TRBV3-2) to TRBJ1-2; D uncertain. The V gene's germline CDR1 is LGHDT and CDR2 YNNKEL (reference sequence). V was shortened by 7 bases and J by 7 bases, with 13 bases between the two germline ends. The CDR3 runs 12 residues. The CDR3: CASTSKGVGYTF. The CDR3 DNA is TGTGCCAGCACCTCGAAGGGAGTTGGCTACACCTTC.

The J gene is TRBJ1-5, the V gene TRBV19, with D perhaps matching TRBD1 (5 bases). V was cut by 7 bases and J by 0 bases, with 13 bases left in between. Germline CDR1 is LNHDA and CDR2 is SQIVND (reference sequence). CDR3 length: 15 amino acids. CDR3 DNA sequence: TGTGCCAGTAACGGACAACTGTATAGCAATCAGCCCCAGCATTTT. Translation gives CASNGQLYSNQPQHF.

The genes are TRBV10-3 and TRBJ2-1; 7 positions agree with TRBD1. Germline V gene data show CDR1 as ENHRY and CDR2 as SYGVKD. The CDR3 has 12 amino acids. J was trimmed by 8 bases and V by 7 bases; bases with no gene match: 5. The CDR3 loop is CAIKSTGDEQFF. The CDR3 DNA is TGTGCCATCAAATCAACAGGGGATGAGCAGTTCTTC.

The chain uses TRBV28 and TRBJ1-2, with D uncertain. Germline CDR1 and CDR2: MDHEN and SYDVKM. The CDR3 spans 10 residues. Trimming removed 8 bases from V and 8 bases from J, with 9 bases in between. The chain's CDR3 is CASANFGYTF. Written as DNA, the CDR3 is TGTGCCAGCGCGAATTTCGGCTACACCTTC.

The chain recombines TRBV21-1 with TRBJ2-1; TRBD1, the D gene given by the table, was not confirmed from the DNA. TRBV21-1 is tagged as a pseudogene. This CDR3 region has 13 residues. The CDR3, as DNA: TGTGCCAGCAGCAAGGGACAGAACAATGAGCAGTTCTTC. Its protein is CASSKGQNNEQFF.